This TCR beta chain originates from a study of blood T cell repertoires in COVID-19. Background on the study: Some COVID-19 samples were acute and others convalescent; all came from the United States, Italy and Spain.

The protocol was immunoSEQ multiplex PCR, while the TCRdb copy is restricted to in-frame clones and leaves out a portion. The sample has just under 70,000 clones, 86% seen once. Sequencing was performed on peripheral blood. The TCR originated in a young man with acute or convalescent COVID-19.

The DNA of the CDR3 is TGTGCCAGCAGCTTGACCGGGACCACAGGGGAGCAGTACTTC. Its translation is CASSLTGTTGEQYF. V usage is TRBV7-2 and J usage is TRBJ2-7; D is perhaps TRBD1 (6 bases). Deletions cut 3 bases from V and 7 bases from J, with 16 bases between. Germline V lookup: CDR1 SGHTA, CDR2 FQGNSA. The CDR3 sequence is 14 residues long. Based on the CDR3 plus reference TRBV7-2 and TRBJ2-7, the full variable domain is GAGVSQSPSNKVTEKGKDVELRCDPISGHTALYWYRQSLGQGLEFLIYFQGNSAPDKSGLPSDRFSAERTGGSVSTLTIQRTQQEDSAVYLCASSLTGTTGEQYFGPGTRLTVT.